The TCR beta chain under discussion was sequenced for a study of early T cells in non-severe SARS-CoV-2 infection. This clonotype was detected many times. The CDR3 totals 14 residues. Germline lookup yields CDR1 MNHNY and CDR2 SVGAGI (reference sequence). With 7 bases removed from V and 1 base from J, the gap between germline ends came to 13 bases. In TCRdb, the 5' RACE reads were re-called with MiXCR into one record per CDR3 protein. The data show 25,000 to 30,000 distinct CDR3 sequences, about 6.6% seen once. The sequence came from an adult who was a healthcare worker with PCR-confirmed SARS-CoV-2 infection or an uninfected control (not recorded which). V and J are TRBV6-6 and TRBJ1-1; the D is unclear. The input for sequencing was whole blood, taken at baseline. In DNA, the CDR3 is TGTGCCAGCATCCTCGCGGCGGGGAACACTGAAGCTTTCTTT. It codes for CASILAAGNTEAFF.